The source of this T cell receptor (beta chain) is a study of OX40 agonist ivuxolimab in advanced cancers. A note on the overall study: The costimulatory receptor OX40 (CD134) was targeted by ivuxolimab, a fully human IgG2 agonistic monoclonal antibody. Intravenous ivuxolimab was administered to patients every 2 weeks at six dose levels: 0.01, 0.1, 0.3, 1.5, 3 and 10 mg/kg. Of the 50 or so patients in dose escalation, about 20 had hepatocellular carcinoma, about 15 had melanoma, 9 had renal cell carcinoma and 9 had head and neck cancer. The dose-escalation cohort was over 70% male with a mean age of about 60 years, ranging from about 23 to 85. Patients were allowed to have had prior anti-PD-1, anti-PD-L1 or anti-CTLA-4 therapy, and 40% to 45% of the dose-escalation patients had previously received checkpoint inhibitors. Partial responses occurred in three dose-escalation patients, of whom one had hepatocellular carcinoma and two had cutaneous melanoma. Peripheral TCRbeta sequencing was intended to test whether TCR sequence diversity was altered and clonal T-cell expansion was caused by ivuxolimab. The monotherapy dose-escalation portion (N = 52 patients) of the phase I ivuxolimab trial is reported in the paper.

The trial excluded patients who had a history of autoimmune disease or who were on systemic immunosuppression. Peripheral blood for TCR sequencing was collected from all dose cohorts at baseline, on cycle 4 day 1, and on cycle 7 day 1. The samples were taken from a phase I, first-in-human, multicenter, open-label dose-escalation trial of ivuxolimab. Adults with locally advanced or metastatic melanoma, renal cell carcinoma, hepatocellular carcinoma or head and neck squamous cell carcinoma were enrolled in the trial. CD4+ and CD8+ T cells were sorted separately from peripheral blood before TCR sequencing. V is pared back by 4 bases and J by 5 bases, with 8 bases lying between the germline termini. From the cysteine up to the phenylalanine, the CDR3 has a length of 12 residues. Of all the DNA, just the CDR3 is kept, 36 bases in frame from base 1. CDR1 and CDR2 are drawn from the germline V gene: WSHSY, SAAADI.

Comment on this clone: What this receptor recognizes is not known. No much larger clonotype is one base removed from it; base qualities were not supplied.

The study at large found these results: After ivuxolimab, more expanded clones were found on average in CD8+ T cells than in CD4+ T cells. Clonal expansion of both CD4+ and CD8+ blood T cells was observed from baseline to week 6 at doses 0.1 to 3.0 mg/kg. Low levels of normalized T-cell clonal expansion were also seen in some patients who did not respond. The antigen specificity of the peripheral T cells that underwent clonal expansion was not determined. Partial responders in the 0.1-3.0 mg/kg groups had among the lowest normalized peripheral clonal expansion, especially among CD8+ T cells.

To sequence the TCRbeta CDR3 region, genomic DNA was isolated from the sorted cells. The immunoSEQ Assay was used for sequencing of TCRbeta CDR3 regions. The immuneACCESS repertoire file appears here via TCRdb, limited to in-frame rearrangements. These files lack a portion of the clones; in checked studies, under half of the deficit traces to unresolved V genes, and the cause of the others is not known. The sample table shows tens of thousands of clones, and about 84% are seen once. Together, the top ten hold roughly 0.44% of the sample. The source of this sequence is an adult with an advanced solid tumor such as melanoma, head and neck, liver or kidney cancer. Material: CD4+ or CD8+ T cells sorted from blood, obtained in a trial of the OX40 agonist ivuxolimab. The rearranged segments are TRBV10-2 and TRBJ2-5, and perhaps TRBD2 as D gene, on 5 matching bases. The nucleotide sequence is given as TGCGCCAGCAGTGCGGGCGGGGAGACCCAGTACTTC. Its coded protein is CASSAGGETQYF.